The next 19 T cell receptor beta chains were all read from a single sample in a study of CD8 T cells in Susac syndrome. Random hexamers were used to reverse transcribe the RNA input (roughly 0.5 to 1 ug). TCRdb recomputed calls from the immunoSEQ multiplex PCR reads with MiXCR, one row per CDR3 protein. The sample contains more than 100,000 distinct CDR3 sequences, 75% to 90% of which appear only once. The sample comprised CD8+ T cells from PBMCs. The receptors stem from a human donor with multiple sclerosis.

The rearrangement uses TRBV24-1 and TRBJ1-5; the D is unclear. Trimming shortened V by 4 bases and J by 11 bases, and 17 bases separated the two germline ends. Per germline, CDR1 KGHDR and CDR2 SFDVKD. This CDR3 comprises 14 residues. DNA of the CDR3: TGTGCCACCAGTGAGTCAGCCGTCGGTTTGACCCAGCATTTT. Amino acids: CATSESAVGLTQHF.

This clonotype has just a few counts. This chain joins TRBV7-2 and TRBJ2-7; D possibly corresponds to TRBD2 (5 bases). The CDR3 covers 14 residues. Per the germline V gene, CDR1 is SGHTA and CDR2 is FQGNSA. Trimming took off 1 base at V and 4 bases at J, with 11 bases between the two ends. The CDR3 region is CASSLGYRGYEQYV. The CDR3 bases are TGTGCCAGCAGCTTAGGGTACCGGGGATACGAGCAGTACGTC.

CDR3 region: CASSELAGLDTQYF. CDR3 nucleotide sequence: TGTGCCAGCAGTGAACTAGCGGGGCTGGATACGCAGTATTTT. V is TRBV6-1 and J is TRBJ2-3; TRBD2 agrees at 9 bases. The germline gives CDR1 MNHNS, CDR2 SASEGT. Trimming cost V 2 bases and J 6 bases; bases outside gene matches: 3. This CDR3 spans 14 amino acids.

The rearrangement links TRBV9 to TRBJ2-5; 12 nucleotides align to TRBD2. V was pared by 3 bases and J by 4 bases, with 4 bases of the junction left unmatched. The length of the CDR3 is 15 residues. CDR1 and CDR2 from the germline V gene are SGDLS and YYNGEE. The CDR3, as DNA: TGTGCCAGCAGCGACACTAGCGGGGGGCGAGAGACCCAGTACTTC. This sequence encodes CASSDTSGGRETQYF.

CDR3 sequence (DNA): TGTGCCATCAGTGACGAGAACACCGGGGAGCTGTTTTTT. Amino acid sequence: CAISDENTGELFF. The chain carries TRBV10-3 and TRBJ2-2; D uncertain. Germline V lookup: CDR1 ENHRY, CDR2 SYGVKD. This CDR3 is 13 amino acids long. V was shortened by 3 bases and J by 1 base, with 3 bases between the two germline ends.

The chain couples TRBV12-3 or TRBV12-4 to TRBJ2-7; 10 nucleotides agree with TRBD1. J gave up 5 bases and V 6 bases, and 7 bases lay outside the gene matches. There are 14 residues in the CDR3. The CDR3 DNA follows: TGTGCCAGCAGGCCCGGGACAGGGGTCCACGAGCAGTACTTC. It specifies CASRPGTGVHEQYF.

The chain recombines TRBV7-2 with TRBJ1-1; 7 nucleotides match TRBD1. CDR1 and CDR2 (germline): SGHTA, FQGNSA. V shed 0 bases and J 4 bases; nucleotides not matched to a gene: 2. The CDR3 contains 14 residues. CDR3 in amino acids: CASSLATGATEAFF. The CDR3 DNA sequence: TGTGCCAGCAGCTTAGCCACAGGGGCCACTGAAGCTTTCTTT.

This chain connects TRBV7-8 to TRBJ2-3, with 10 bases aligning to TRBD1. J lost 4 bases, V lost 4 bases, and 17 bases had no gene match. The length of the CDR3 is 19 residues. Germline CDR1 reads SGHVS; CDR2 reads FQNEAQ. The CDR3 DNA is TGTGCCAGCAGCTGGCCAAAACTCACCGGGACAGGGGACGCAGATACGCAGTATTTT. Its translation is CASSWPKLTGTGDADTQYF.

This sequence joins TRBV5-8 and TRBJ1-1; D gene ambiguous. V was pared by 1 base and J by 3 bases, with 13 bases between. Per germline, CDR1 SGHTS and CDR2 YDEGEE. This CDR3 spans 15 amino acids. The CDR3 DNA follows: TGTGCCAGCAGCTTGCATACCTCTACTCACACTGAAGCTTTCTTT. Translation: CASSLHTSTHTEAFF.

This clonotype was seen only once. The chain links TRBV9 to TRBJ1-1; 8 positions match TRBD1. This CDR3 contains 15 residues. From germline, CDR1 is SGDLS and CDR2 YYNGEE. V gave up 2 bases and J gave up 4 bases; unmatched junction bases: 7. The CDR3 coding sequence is TGTGCCAGCAGCGTCTCGGCAGGGGGCATCACTGAAGCTTTCTTT. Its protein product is CASSVSAGGITEAFF.

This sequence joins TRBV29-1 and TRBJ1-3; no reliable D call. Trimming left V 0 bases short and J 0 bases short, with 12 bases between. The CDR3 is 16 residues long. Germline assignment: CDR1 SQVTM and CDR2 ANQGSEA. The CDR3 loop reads CSVEDLGPYSGNTIYF. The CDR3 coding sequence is TGCAGCGTTGAAGATCTAGGGCCGTACTCTGGAAACACCATATATTTT.

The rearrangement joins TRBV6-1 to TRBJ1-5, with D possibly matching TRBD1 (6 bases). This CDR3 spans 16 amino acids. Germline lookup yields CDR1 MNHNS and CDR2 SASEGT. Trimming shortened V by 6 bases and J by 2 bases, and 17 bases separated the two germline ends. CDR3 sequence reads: CASRALDGGRNQPQHF. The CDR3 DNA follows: TGTGCCAGCAGGGCCTTAGACGGGGGGCGCAATCAGCCCCAGCATTTT.

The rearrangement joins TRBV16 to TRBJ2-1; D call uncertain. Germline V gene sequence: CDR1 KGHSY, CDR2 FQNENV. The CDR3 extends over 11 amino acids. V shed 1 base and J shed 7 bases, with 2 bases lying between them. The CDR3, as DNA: TGTGCCAGCAGCCAATTAAATGAGCAGTTCTTC. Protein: CASSQLNEQFF.

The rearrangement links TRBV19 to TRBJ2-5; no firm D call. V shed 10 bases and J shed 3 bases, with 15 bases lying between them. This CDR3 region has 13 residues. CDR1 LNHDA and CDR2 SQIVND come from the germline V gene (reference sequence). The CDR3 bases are TGTGCCACCTCGCCTTTGGACGAAGAGACCCAGTACTTC. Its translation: CATSPLDEETQYF.

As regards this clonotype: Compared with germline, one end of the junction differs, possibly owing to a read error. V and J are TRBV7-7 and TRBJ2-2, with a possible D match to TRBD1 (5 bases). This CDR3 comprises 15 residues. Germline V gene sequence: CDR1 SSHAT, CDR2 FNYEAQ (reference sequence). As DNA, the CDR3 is TGTGCTAGCAGCTTAAGGGGCCAGGCCACCGGGGAGCTGTTTTTT. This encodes CASSLRGQATGELFF.

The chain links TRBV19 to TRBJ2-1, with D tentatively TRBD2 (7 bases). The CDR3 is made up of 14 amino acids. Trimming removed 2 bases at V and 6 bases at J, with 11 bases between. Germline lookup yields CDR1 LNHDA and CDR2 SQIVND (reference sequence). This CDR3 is CASSIPGGFNEQFF. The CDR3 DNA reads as TGTGCCAGTAGTATACCGGGGGGCTTCAATGAGCAGTTCTTC.

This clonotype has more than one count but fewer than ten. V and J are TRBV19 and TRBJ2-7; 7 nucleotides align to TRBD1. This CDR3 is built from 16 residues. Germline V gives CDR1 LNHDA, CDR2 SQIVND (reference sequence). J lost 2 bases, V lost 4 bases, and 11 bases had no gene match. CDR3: CASSTPSRDRAYEQYF. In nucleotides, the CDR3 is TGTGCCAGTAGTACCCCAAGCCGAGACAGGGCCTACGAGCAGTACTTC.

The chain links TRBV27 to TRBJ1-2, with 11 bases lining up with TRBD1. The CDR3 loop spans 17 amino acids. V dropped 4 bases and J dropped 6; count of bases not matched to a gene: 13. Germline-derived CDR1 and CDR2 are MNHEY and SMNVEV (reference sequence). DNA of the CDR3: TGTGCCAGCAGTTCCCTGGACAGGGGGCGCGGGTTAGATGGCTACACCTTC. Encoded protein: CASSSLDRGRGLDGYTF.

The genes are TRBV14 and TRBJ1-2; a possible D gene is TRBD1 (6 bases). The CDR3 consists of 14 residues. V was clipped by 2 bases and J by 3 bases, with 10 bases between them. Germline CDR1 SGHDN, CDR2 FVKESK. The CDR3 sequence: CASSQLTGYYGYTF. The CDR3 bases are TGTGCCAGCAGCCAACTTACAGGGTACTATGGCTACACCTTC.